These 29 T cell receptor beta chains were all obtained from the same sample, sequenced in a study of blood T cells in healthy people across ages. Then a second PCR, running roughly 7 to 11 cycles, was carried out with a sample-barcoded 5' primer and a J-beta primer mix. From the 5' RACE reads, TCRdb called clonotypes with MiXCR, one entry per CDR3 protein. This sample has 650,000 to 1,000,000 distinct CDR3 sequences, with roughly 35% found just once. The material sequenced was blood. The receptors derive from a man between 18 and 29 years old in good health.

This clonotype came up many times. CDR3 residues: CSASHPGQGISVQYF. In DNA form, the CDR3 reads TGCAGTGCTTCCCACCCCGGACAGGGTATTTCAGTCCAGTACTTC. V usage is TRBV20-1 and J usage is TRBJ2-7; TRBD1 agrees at 8 bases. Looked up from germline, CDR1 is DFQATT and CDR2 is SNEGSKA (reference sequence). The CDR3 spans 15 residues. The V gene end was trimmed by 5 bases and the J gene end by 10 bases; junction bases not matched to a gene: 19.

This clonotype has a handful of counts. This rearrangement joins TRBV7-2 to TRBJ1-5, with a weak D call TRBD1 (6 bases). The CDR3 is 18 amino acids. Germline V gene sequence: CDR1 SGHTA, CDR2 FQGNSA. V shed 2 bases and J shed 0 bases, with 17 bases lying between them. The CDR3 reads CASSLRGVEGDSNQPQHF. The CDR3 bases are TGTGCCAGCAGCTTACGAGGGGTTGAGGGGGATAGCAATCAGCCCCAGCATTTT.

The rearrangement links TRBV2 to TRBJ2-2; 7 nucleotides align to TRBD2. Germline V gene sequence: CDR1 SNHLY, CDR2 FYNNEI. After removal of 10 bases from V and 0 bases from J, the junction contained 5 bases not matched to a gene. The CDR3 extends over 14 amino acids. The CDR3 bases are TGTGCCACCCAGGCGGGGGCGAACACCGGGGAGCTGTTTTTT. Protein sequence: CATQAGANTGELFF.

This clonotype has a count of ten or more. J is TRBJ2-7 and V is TRBV7-9, with 8 bases matching TRBD1. Per the germline V gene, CDR1 is SEHNR and CDR2 is FQNEAQ (reference sequence). Losses at the gene ends were 2 bases for V and 7 bases for J; bases not matched to a gene: 13. CDR3 length: 16 amino acids. Here the CDR3 DNA reads TGTGCCAGCAGCTTATTTATGAGACAGGGGCTCCCGGAGCAGTACTTC. It translates to CASSLFMRQGLPEQYF.

V gene TRBV4-3 combines with J gene TRBJ1-1; D is uncertain. In germline, CDR1 is LGHNA, CDR2 YSLEER. Trimming left V 3 bases short and J 5 bases short, with 10 bases between. The CDR3 has 13 amino acids. The CDR3 spells CASSHNSMTEAFF. The CDR3 region has the DNA TGCGCCAGCAGCCACAACTCGATGACTGAAGCTTTCTTT.

This chain uses TRBV5-1 with TRBJ2-3; tentatively, D is TRBD1 (6 bases). Trimming removed 1 base at V and 5 bases at J, with 14 bases between. The CDR3 runs 15 residues. Per germline, CDR1 SGHRS and CDR2 YFSETQ. The CDR3 DNA is TGCGCCAGCAGCTTGAAGCCGGCAGGGGAAGATACGCAGTATTTT. Translating it yields CASSLKPAGEDTQYF.

The chain couples TRBV6-2 or TRBV6-3 to TRBJ2-3; 10 bases match TRBD2. Germline assignment: CDR1 MNHEY and CDR2 SVGEGT. The CDR3 contains 12 residues. Trimming at V came to 7 bases and at J to 7 bases, leaving 2 bases not matched to a gene. This CDR3 is CASTSGGHTQYF. DNA for the CDR3: TGTGCCAGCACTAGCGGGGGACATACGCAGTATTTT.

A few counts support this clonotype. The chain employs TRBV6-2 or TRBV6-3 and TRBJ2-1; D is perhaps TRBD2 (6 bases). The CDR3 loop spans 16 amino acids. Germline V lookup: CDR1 MNHEY, CDR2 SVGEGT. Trimming left V 6 bases short and J 7 bases short, with 22 bases between. CDR3 in amino acids: CASSQFRDSQGNEQFF. Here the CDR3 DNA reads TGTGCCAGCAGCCAATTCCGGGACTCCCAGGGTAATGAGCAGTTCTTC.

The chain couples TRBV3-1 to TRBJ2-1; 8 positions match TRBD1. Germline V CDR1 and CDR2: LGHDT, YNNKEL (reference sequence). This CDR3 spans 15 amino acids. The V gene end was trimmed by 5 bases and the J gene end by 7 bases; junction bases not matched to a gene: 10. CDR3 sequence (DNA): TGTGCCAGCAGCGCGCGACAGGGGTTTATGAATGAGCAGTTCTTC. Its protein product is CASSARQGFMNEQFF.

The V call is TRBV20-1, the J call TRBJ2-1, with 7 bases matching TRBD1. Germline V gene sequence: CDR1 DFQATT, CDR2 SNEGSKA (reference sequence). The CDR3 covers 15 residues. The V gene end was trimmed by 6 bases and the J gene end by 0 bases; junction bases not matched to a gene: 8. The chain's CDR3 is CSAERTGVSYNEQFF. CDR3 DNA: TGCAGTGCGGAGCGTACAGGGGTCTCCTACAATGAGCAGTTCTTC.

This clonotype was observed many times. V and J are TRBV4-1 and TRBJ1-4; D not certain. Trimming cost V 0 bases and J 8 bases, with 16 bases left between them. The CDR3 is made up of 16 amino acids. Looked up from germline, CDR1 is MGHRA and CDR2 is YSYEKL. The CDR3 reads CASSQDGTPLGEKLFF. The CDR3 DNA follows: TGCGCCAGCAGCCAAGATGGAACGCCCCTGGGAGAAAAACTGTTTTTT.

V usage is TRBV5-1 and J usage is TRBJ2-1; 9 nucleotides match TRBD2. Germline V lookup: CDR1 SGHRS, CDR2 YFSETQ. This CDR3 is 16 amino acids long. Losses at the gene ends were 0 bases for V and 8 bases for J; bases not matched to a gene: 9. The CDR3 loop is CASSLVKAGGAYEQFF. As DNA, the CDR3 is TGCGCCAGCAGCTTGGTAAAAGCGGGGGGAGCGTATGAGCAGTTCTTC.

V and J are TRBV4-3 and TRBJ2-5, with 9 bases that match TRBD2. Germline loops: CDR1 LGHNA, CDR2 YSLEER. V lost 0 bases and J lost 0; bases outside the gene matches: 8. The length of the CDR3 is 18 residues. The CDR3 DNA is TGCGCCAGCAGCCAAGATAGGTGGCGGGGGGGACACCAAGAGACCCAGTACTTC. It codes for CASSQDRWRGGHQETQYF.

The V gene is TRBV7-2, the J gene TRBJ1-1; D is unclear. This CDR3 is built from 15 residues. V lost 5 bases and J lost 1, with 14 bases in between. Germline CDR1 is SGHTA and CDR2 is FQGNSA. The CDR3 DNA reads as TGTGCCAGCAGCCCGACACCGGCAGGGAACACTGAAGCTTTCTTT. Amino acid sequence: CASSPTPAGNTEAFF.

The rearrangement joins TRBV5-6 to TRBJ1-2, with D possibly matching TRBD1 (6 bases). The germline V and J ends were trimmed by 4 bases and 4 bases, with 20 bases remaining between them. Germline V gives CDR1 SGHDT, CDR2 YYEEEE. The CDR3 is made up of 16 amino acids. CDR3 in amino acids: CASSPGTPGTSYGYTF. The CDR3 DNA reads as TGTGCCAGCAGCCCGGGGACCCCCGGGACATCCTATGGCTACACCTTC. The full variable domain, rest sourced from reference TRBV5-6 and TRBJ1-2, is DAGVTQSPTHLIKTRGQQVTLRCSPKSGHDTVSWYQQALGQGPQFIFQYYEEEERQRGNFPDRFSGHQFPNYSSELNVNALLLGDSALYLCASSPGTPGTSYGYTFGSGTRLTVV.

This clonotype was found many times. The chain combines TRBV12-3 or TRBV12-4 with TRBJ2-1; D is unclear. Trimming pared 6 bases from V and 6 bases from J, leaving 15 bases between. The length of the CDR3 is 14 residues. This chain's CDR3 is CASSPLRSSNEQFF. The DNA of the CDR3 is TGTGCCAGCAGCCCTCTGAGGAGCTCCAATGAGCAGTTCTTC.

CDR3 bases: TGCGCCAGCAGCCAAGATGGGGGCGGGCGCTACAATGGGCAGTACTTC. It yields the protein CASSQDGGGRYNGQYF. The chain couples TRBV4-1 to TRBJ2-7, with D possibly TRBD1 on 6 matching bases. Germline CDR1 is MGHRA and CDR2 is YSYEKL. The CDR3 is made up of 16 amino acids. Trimming took 0 bases from V and 9 from J, leaving 21 bases between them.

In regard to this clonotype: A much larger clone sits a single nucleotide away, making a read error possible. J is TRBJ2-7 and V is TRBV6-5, with D possibly matching TRBD1 (6 bases). The tail of the sequence fits TRBJ2-5 better, so the J call may be wrong. The germline CDR1 and CDR2 sequences are MNHEY and SVGAGI. The length of the CDR3 is 14 residues. As DNA, the CDR3 is TGTGCCATCAATCCCGACAGGCTACAAGAGACCCAGTACTTC. It is translated as CAINPDRLQETQYF.

As concerns this clonotype: This sequence may be a read error, since a much larger clone differs from it by one base. The chain joins TRBV6-2 or TRBV6-3 to TRBJ2-1, with D maybe TRBD2 (5 bases). Trimming shortened V by 2 bases and J by 6 bases, and 8 bases separated the two germline ends. The CDR3 sequence is 13 residues long. The germline V gene has CDR1 MNHEY and CDR2 SVGEGT. The CDR3 DNA sequence: TGTGCCAGCAGTTACGAGGGCTGCAATGAGCAGTTCTTC. This gives the protein CASSYEGCNEQFF.

V usage is TRBV7-9 and J usage is TRBJ2-5, with D perhaps being TRBD1 or TRBD2 (5 bases each). The CDR3 runs 16 residues. Trimming took 5 bases from V and 11 from J, leaving 27 bases between them. The germline CDR1 and CDR2 sequences are SEHNR and FQNEAQ (reference sequence). In nucleotides, the CDR3 is TGTGCCAGCAGCCCTCCGGGGCTAGTGACGATCAATGAGCAGTACTTC. Its protein is CASSPPGLVTINEQYF. Using reference TRBV7-9 and TRBJ2-5 for the parts outside the CDR3, the full variable domain is DTGVSQNPRHKITKRGQNVTFRCDPISEHNRLYWYRQTLGQGPEFLTYFQNEAQLEKSRLLSDRFSAERPKGSFSTLEIQRTEQGDSAMYLCASSPPGLVTINEQYFGPGTRLLVL.

The rearrangement links TRBV7-9 to TRBJ1-1, with D possibly matching TRBD1 (5 bases). Trimming shortened V by 5 bases and J by 3 bases, and 10 bases separated the two germline ends. There are 13 residues in the CDR3. Germline V gives CDR1 SEHNR, CDR2 FQNEAQ (reference sequence). CDR3 DNA: TGTGCCAGCAGCGACGGGGGTCACACTGAAGCTTTCTTT. Translation: CASSDGGHTEAFF.

This clonotype was seen more than once but under ten times. The V and J genes are TRBV7-2 and TRBJ1-1, with TRBD1 matching 11 bases. The germline gives CDR1 SGHTA, CDR2 FQGNSA. J gave up 11 bases and V 5 bases, and 13 bases lay outside the gene matches. The CDR3 totals 15 residues. CDR3 sequence (DNA): TGTGCCAGCAGCACCAGGGGTGGACAGGGGGCTCCGGCTTTCTTT. Its translation: CASSTRGGQGAPAFF.

The chain links TRBV6-2 or TRBV6-3 to TRBJ1-5; D is unresolved. Trimming removed 4 bases at V and 7 bases at J, with 8 bases between. CDR1 MNHEY and CDR2 SVGEGT come from the germline V gene. CDR3 length: 12 residues. Here the CDR3 reads CASSWGGQPQHF. In DNA form, the CDR3 reads TGTGCCAGCAGTTGGGGTGGCCAGCCCCAGCATTTT.

The chain combines TRBV20-1 with TRBJ2-5; 9 positions match TRBD2. The V gene's germline CDR1 is DFQATT and CDR2 SNEGSKA (reference sequence). With V trimmed by 0 bases and J by 11 bases, 16 bases remained unmatched. This CDR3 has 16 amino acids. This CDR3 is CSARDQGLADYNEQYF. The DNA of the CDR3 is TGCAGTGCTAGAGACCAGGGACTAGCCGATTACAATGAACAGTACTTC.

In this sample, this clonotype turned up a few times. This sequence joins TRBV15 and TRBJ1-1; D gene unclear. Germline CDR1 is LNHNV and CDR2 is YYDKDF (reference sequence). The germline V and J ends were trimmed by 0 bases and 10 bases, with 15 bases remaining between them. CDR3 length equals 14 residues. The CDR3 is CATSRDCGSMGAFF. In nucleotides, the CDR3 is TGTGCCACCAGCAGAGATTGTGGATCTATGGGAGCTTTCTTT.

This clonotype was counted a few times. The rearrangement joins TRBV6-2 or TRBV6-3 to TRBJ1-1; D is perhaps TRBD1 (5 bases). Germline V gives CDR1 MNHEY, CDR2 SVGEGT. This CDR3 has 14 residues. V lost 4 bases and J 0 bases, leaving 9 bases between the germline ends. The CDR3 loop is CASSWDAMNTEAFF. The CDR3 DNA follows: TGTGCCAGCAGTTGGGACGCCATGAACACTGAAGCTTTCTTT.

This clonotype was counted between two and nine times. The rearrangement links TRBV4-3 to TRBJ1-6; 8 bases are shared with TRBD1. CDR1 LGHNA and CDR2 YSLEER come from the germline V gene. With 4 bases clipped from V and 5 bases from J, the junction kept 4 bases outside the gene matches. There are 15 residues in the CDR3. The CDR3, as DNA: TGCGCCAGCAGCCCCTGGACAGGGAATAATTCACCCCTCCACTTT. This gives the protein CASSPWTGNNSPLHF.

The rearrangement uses TRBV10-3 and TRBJ1-1; weak D call: TRBD1 (6 bases). Germline CDR1 is ENHRY and CDR2 is SYGVKD. Trimming removed 11 bases at V and 5 bases at J, with 12 bases between. This CDR3 region has 11 residues. The CDR3 protein is CAVGGLTEAFF. CDR3 DNA sequence: TGTGCCGTTGGGGGGCTGACTGAAGCTTTCTTT.

This clonotype appeared a few times. This chain's CDR3 is CASSYYSRPSTLHF. For the CDR3, the DNA is TGTGCCAGCAGTTACTACAGTCGGCCCTCCACCCTCCACTTT. The V gene is TRBV6-2 or TRBV6-3, the J gene TRBJ1-6; D gene unclear. The CDR3 has 14 residues. The V gene's germline CDR1 is MNHEY and CDR2 SVGEGT. V gave up 1 base and J gave up 14 bases, with 15 bases separating them.